A selection of T cell receptor beta chains follows, all from one sample in a study of cytomegalovirus exposure and HLA in healthy donors. The protocol was immunoSEQ multiplex PCR, while the TCRdb copy is restricted to in-frame clones and leaves out a portion. This table has around 150,000 clones, over 80% appearing once. The specimen sequenced was PBMCs. These receptors came from a man aged 35 to 55 in good health and CMV-seronegative. CDR3s include the opening cysteine and the closing phenylalanine or tryptophan. Each record gives: V gene, clone size, J gene, D gene, CDR3 protein, CDR3 DNA. A D gene is named only where the DNA matches it firmly. Clone size is shown for a subset of rows, as once, few, many or a class of expanded clone.

TRBV28	NA	TRBJ2-7	TRBD1	CASSPWTGGSDEQYF	TGTGCCAGCAGTCCCTGGACAGGGGGGTCTGACGAGCAGTACTTC
TRBV27	NA	TRBJ2-3	TRBD2	CASRMFSGTVTDTQYF	TGTGCCAGCAGAATGTTTAGCGGGACGGTCACAGATACGCAGTATTTT
TRBV30	NA	TRBJ1-2	NA	CACITGSVGYTF	TGTGCCTGTATTACAGGGTCGGTTGGCTACACCTTC
TRBV10-3	once	TRBJ1-5	TRBD1	CAINEGQSNQPQHF	TGTGCCATCAACGAGGGACAGAGCAATCAGCCCCAGCATTTT
TRBV6-1	few	TRBJ2-1	NA	CASSGGDIWRNEQFF	TGTGCCAGCAGTGGGGGGGATATATGGCGCAATGAGCAGTTCTTC
TRBV18	once	TRBJ2-5	NA	CASSPSLLSGRGQTQYF	TGTGCCAGCTCACCAAGTTTATTAAGTGGCAGGGGCCAGACCCAGTACTTC
TRBV19	NA	TRBJ2-2	TRBD1	CASRRDRDTGELFF	TGTGCCAGTAGGAGGGACAGGGACACCGGGGAGCTGTTTTTT
TRBV28	NA	TRBJ1-3	TRBD1	CASRPTPGGAGNTIYF	TGTGCCAGCAGACCAACTCCAGGGGGCGCTGGAAACACCATATATTTT
TRBV7-3	NA	TRBJ2-7	TRBD1	CASSLWGQGGSEPYEQYF	TGTGCCAGCAGCTTATGGGGACAGGGGGGCTCGGAACCCTACGAGCAGTACTTC
TRBV7-2	NA	TRBJ2-7	TRBD2	CASSFGTRGYEQYF	TGTGCCAGCAGCTTCGGGACTAGGGGCTACGAGCAGTACTTC
TRBV11-2	NA	TRBJ2-3	NA	CASSWLATDTQYF	TGTGCCAGCAGCTGGCTAGCCACAGATACGCAGTATTTT
TRBV28	NA	TRBJ1-5	TRBD1	CASSLGWSGQGDYQPQHF	TGTGCCAGCAGTTTAGGATGGAGTGGACAGGGGGATTATCAGCCCCAGCATTTT
TRBV9	few	TRBJ2-7	TRBD2	CASSAGGTSSYEQYF	TGTGCCAGCAGCGCTGGGGGGACTAGCAGCTACGAGCAGTACTTC
TRBV30	once	TRBJ2-3	TRBD1	CAWHRTGTADTQYF	TGTGCCTGGCACCGGACAGGGACGGCGGATACGCAGTATTTT
TRBV5-1	NA	TRBJ2-5	TRBD1	CASRAGGYSSQETQYF	TGCGCCAGCAGAGCAGGGGGCTATAGTAGCCAAGAGACCCAGTACTTC
TRBV6-5	NA	TRBJ2-3	TRBD2	CASSYPGGPDTQYF	TGTGCCAGCAGTTACCCGGGGGGGCCAGATACGCAGTATTTT
TRBV11-2	NA	TRBJ2-7	NA	CASSVRSGRTYEQYF	TGTGCCAGCAGCGTCAGAAGTGGCCGAACCTACGAGCAGTACTTC
TRBV6-5	NA	TRBJ1-4	TRBD1	CASSPGTGREKLFF	TGTGCCAGCAGCCCCGGGACAGGGAGGGAAAAACTGTTTTTT
TRBV11-2	NA	TRBJ2-1	TRBD2	CASSLAPRGGLDNEQFF	TGTGCCAGCAGCTTAGCCCCGCGGGGGGGCCTAGACAATGAGCAGTTCTTC
TRBV5-1	NA	TRBJ1-4	TRBD1	CASSRKGGLNEKLFF	TGCGCCAGCAGTCGAAAAGGGGGCCTTAATGAAAAACTGTTTTTT
TRBV29-1	NA	TRBJ1-4	NA	CSVVGQGGGKLFF	TGCAGCGTTGTAGGGCAGGGAGGAGGAAAACTGTTTTTT
TRBV6-5	NA	TRBJ2-7	TRBD1	CASRTGFDEQYF	TGTGCCAGCCGGACAGGATTCGACGAGCAGTACTTC
TRBV6-4	NA	TRBJ2-3	TRBD1	CASSDSGTGLFGTQYF	TGTGCCAGCAGTGACTCAGGGACAGGCCTCTTCGGAACGCAGTATTTT
TRBV7-9	few	TRBJ2-1	TRBD2	CASSRKGTSGYNEQFF	TGTGCCAGCAGCCGAAAAGGGACTAGCGGCTACAATGAGCAGTTCTTC
TRBV7-3	NA	TRBJ1-5	NA	CASSLKTVGNQPQHF	TGTGCCAGCAGCCTCAAGACAGTGGGGAATCAGCCCCAGCATTTT
TRBV4-1	NA	TRBJ2-7	TRBD1	CASSPRTGAYEQYF	TGCGCCAGCAGCCCGCGGACAGGGGCCTACGAGCAGTACTTC
TRBV10-3	NA	TRBJ2-1	TRBD2	CASLAGEYNEQFF	TGTGCCTCCCTAGCGGGAGAGTACAATGAGCAGTTCTTC
TRBV7-2	NA	TRBJ1-1	NA	CASSFGGQREAFF	TGTGCCAGCAGCTTCGGCGGACAGCGTGAAGCTTTCTTT
TRBV29-1	NA	TRBJ2-1	TRBD1	CSVELPTGGVDEQFF	TGCAGCGTTGAGCTTCCGACAGGGGGAGTCGATGAGCAGTTCTTC
TRBV6-6	NA	TRBJ2-3	TRBD2	CASSSRGGPDTQYF	TGTGCCAGCAGTTCGCGGGGGGGCCCTGATACGCAGTATTTT
TRBV2	NA	TRBJ2-7	TRBD2	CASSEAGVPSYEQYF	TGTGCCAGCAGTGAGGCGGGGGTCCCCTCCTACGAGCAGTACTTC
TRBV5-8	few	TRBJ2-7	TRBD1	CASPGQGYYEQYF	TGTGCCAGCCCGGGACAGGGGTACTACGAGCAGTACTTC
TRBV6-5	NA	TRBJ2-3	NA	CASSYRTGGNTDTQYF	TGTGCCAGCAGTTACCGCACGGGGGGCAACACAGATACGCAGTATTTT
TRBV7-2	NA	TRBJ2-2	TRBD2	CASSPRVAGGTNTGELFF	TGTGCCAGCAGCCCCCGGGTAGCGGGGGGCACGAACACCGGGGAGCTGTTTTTT
TRBV9	NA	TRBJ1-3	NA	CASSVDVGGGNTIYF	TGTGCCAGCAGCGTAGACGTTGGCGGAGGAAACACCATATATTTT
TRBV6-5	NA	TRBJ1-1	TRBD1	CASSSAQTGKNTEAFF	TGTGCCAGCAGTTCGGCCCAGACAGGGAAGAACACTGAAGCTTTCTTT
TRBV19	few	TRBJ2-1	NA	CASSIPASSGEQFF	TGTGCCAGTAGTATTCCCGCTAGCTCGGGTGAGCAGTTCTTC
TRBV4-3	NA	TRBJ2-3	TRBD2	CASSYLTSGGGDTQYF	TGCGCCAGCAGCTACCTGACTAGCGGGGGGGGAGATACGCAGTATTTT
TRBV7-2	NA	TRBJ2-7	TRBD2	CASSSGGRGLYEQYF	TGTGCCAGCAGTTCGGGGGGGCGCGGGTTATACGAGCAGTACTTC
TRBV19	NA	TRBJ2-7	NA	CASSVSGVYEQYF	TGTGCCAGTAGTGTCTCAGGCGTCTACGAGCAGTACTTC
TRBV4-3	NA	TRBJ1-2	NA	CASSQDRGPLYGYTF	TGCGCCAGCAGCCAAGACAGGGGCCCCCTCTATGGCTACACCTTC
TRBV21-1	NA	TRBJ2-7	NA	CASSKQTGGHEQYF	TGTGCCAGCAGCAAACAGACAGGGGGCCACGAGCAGTACTTC
TRBV7-2	once	TRBJ1-1	NA	CASSLGLVYGTEAFF	TGTGCCAGCAGCTTAGGACTGGTCTACGGGACTGAAGCTTTCTTT
TRBV30	NA	TRBJ2-5	NA	CAWSINTGTWAETQYF	TGTGCCTGGAGTATCAACACCGGGACTTGGGCAGAGACCCAGTACTTC
TRBV7-9	once	TRBJ2-7	NA	CASSFPGAYEQYF	TGTGCCAGCAGCTTCCCCGGGGCCTACGAGCAGTACTTC
TRBV7-3	NA	TRBJ1-4	NA	CASSFEWGGELFF	TGTGCCAGCAGCTTCGAGTGGGGAGGGGAACTGTTTTTT
TRBV29-1	NA	TRBJ2-2	NA	CSVPMWGQNTGELFF	TGCAGCGTCCCTATGTGGGGACAGAACACCGGGGAGCTGTTTTTT
TRBV29-1	once	TRBJ1-4	TRBD1	CSVATGTGREKLFF	TGCAGCGTTGCTACCGGGACAGGACGGGAAAAACTGTTTTTT
TRBV29-1	NA	TRBJ1-2	NA	CSVDGGEEGYTF	TGCAGCGTTGACGGGGGGGAGGAGGGCTACACCTTC
TRBV5-1	NA	TRBJ2-1	NA	CASSLVGQGRDEQFF	TGCGCCAGCAGCTTGGTCGGGCAGGGAAGGGATGAGCAGTTCTTC
TRBV7-6	few	TRBJ2-7	NA	CASSLKPGQNYEQYF	TGTGCCAGCAGCTTAAAGCCAGGGCAGAACTACGAGCAGTACTTC
TRBV11-1	NA	TRBJ2-3	NA	CASSPGAGGTDTQYF	TGTGCCAGCAGCCCGGGGGCGGGGGGCACAGATACGCAGTATTTT
TRBV9	NA	TRBJ2-1	TRBD2	CASSVGLAGELGSYNEQFF	TGTGCCAGCAGCGTAGGACTAGCGGGGGAATTGGGGTCCTACAATGAGCAGTTCTTC
TRBV29-1	once	TRBJ2-1	TRBD2	CSVEENGGDEQFF	TGCAGCGTTGAAGAAAACGGGGGGGATGAGCAGTTCTTC
TRBV30	NA	TRBJ2-5	TRBD1	CAWSEPGQTETQYF	TGTGCCTGGAGTGAGCCGGGACAGACCGAGACCCAGTACTTC